The source of this TCR beta chain is a study of blood T cell repertoires in COVID-19. Study context: Sources were T cells, B-cell-depleted T cells, or PBMCs; the material itself was cDNA or gDNA.

Original processing notes: By means of reference gene primer amplification, nucleated cell counts were estimated. The table came from immunoSEQ multiplex PCR; TCRdb's copy has only in-frame clones and leaves some out. That table furnishes V, J and clone size, whereas the DNA furnished D and trimming. This sample carries under 250,000 clones, around 86% of them seen once, and the ten largest clones take less than 6%. CDR1 is LGHNA, CDR2 YSLEER, per germline. J gave up 0 bases and V 1 base, and 8 bases lay outside the gene matches. The CDR3 is 20 residues long. This chain connects TRBV4-3 to TRBJ2-6, with 11 bases identical to TRBD1. This sequence was found in a woman in her 70s with COVID-19, enrolled during active disease. Sequencing was carried out using peripheral blood. CDR3 sequence (DNA): TGCGCCAGCAGCCAAGTATACGGGACAGGGGGGAGCTCTGGGGCCAACGTCCTGACTTTC. Amino acids: CASSQVYGTGGSSGANVLTF.